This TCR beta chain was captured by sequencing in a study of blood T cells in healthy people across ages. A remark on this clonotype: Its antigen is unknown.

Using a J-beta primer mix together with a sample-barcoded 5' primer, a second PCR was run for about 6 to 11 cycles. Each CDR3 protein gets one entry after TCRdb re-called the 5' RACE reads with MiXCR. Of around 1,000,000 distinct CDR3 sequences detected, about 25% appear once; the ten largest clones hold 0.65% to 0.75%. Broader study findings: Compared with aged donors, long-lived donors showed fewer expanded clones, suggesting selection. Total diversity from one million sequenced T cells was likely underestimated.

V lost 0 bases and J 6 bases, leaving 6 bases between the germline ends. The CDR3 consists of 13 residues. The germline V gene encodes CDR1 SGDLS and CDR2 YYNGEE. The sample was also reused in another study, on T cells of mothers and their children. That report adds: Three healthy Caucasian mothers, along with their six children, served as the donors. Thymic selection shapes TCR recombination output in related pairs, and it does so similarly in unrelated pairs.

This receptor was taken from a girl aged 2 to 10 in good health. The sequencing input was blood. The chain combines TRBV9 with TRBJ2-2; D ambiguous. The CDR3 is CASSVESAGELFF. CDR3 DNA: TGTGCCAGCAGCGTAGAGAGTGCCGGGGAGCTGTTTTTT.